Each of the 22 T cell receptor beta chains below was sequenced from the same sample in a study of cytomegalovirus exposure and HLA in healthy donors. This PCR relied on a set of 60 Vbeta primers and 13 Jbeta primers. TCRdb keeps only in-frame clones here, not all; method: immunoSEQ multiplex PCR. Among about 160,000 clones listed, approximately 81% were seen once. The specimen sequenced was PBMCs. The receptors here all came from a young man in good health and CMV-seronegative.

The V gene is TRBV4-1, the J gene TRBJ2-7; 11 bases map to TRBD2. With V trimmed by 3 bases and J by 3 bases, 1 base remained unmatched. This CDR3 comprises 14 residues. CDR1 and CDR2 from the germline V gene are MGHRA and YSYEKL. CDR3 protein: CASSQGLAVYEQYF. In DNA form, the CDR3 reads TGCGCCAGCAGCCAGGGACTAGCGGTCTACGAGCAGTACTTC.

J is TRBJ2-7 and V is TRBV2; a weak D match, TRBD1 (7 bases). Germline V gives CDR1 SNHLY, CDR2 FYNNEI. V dropped 6 bases and J dropped 4 bases, with 19 bases sitting between them. The CDR3 extends over 15 amino acids. CDR3 coding DNA: TGTGCCAGCAGCTACGCTGGCAGGGGGGAGTACGAGCAGTACTTC. It encodes CASSYAGRGEYEQYF.

The chain is built from TRBV28 and TRBJ2-7, with a possible D match to TRBD1 (6 bases). Looked up from germline, CDR1 is MDHEN and CDR2 is SYDVKM. This CDR3 is 14 amino acids long. V was trimmed by 6 bases and J by 7 bases, leaving 19 bases between them. The CDR3 nucleotides read TGTGCCAGCAGGCCGACAGGTTCCTTAATTGAGCAGTACTTC. It is translated as CASRPTGSLIEQYF.

The J gene is TRBJ1-1, the V gene TRBV9; D gene uncertain. CDR1 is SGDLS and CDR2 is YYNGEE in the germline V gene. This CDR3 comprises 11 residues. Trimming took 8 bases from V and 5 from J, leaving 10 bases between them. The CDR3 here is CASRSGTEAFF. The DNA for the CDR3 is TGTGCCAGTAGGAGCGGAACTGAAGCTTTCTTT.

V and J are TRBV28 and TRBJ1-2; no firm D call. Per germline, CDR1 MDHEN and CDR2 SYDVKM. The CDR3 is 13 residues long. Trimming stripped 10 bases from V and 3 bases from J, with 15 bases between. The CDR3 DNA is TGTGCCACAGATAATCCCGGAGACTATGGCTACACCTTC. Its protein product is CATDNPGDYGYTF.

This clone was detected once. The V and J genes are TRBV30 and TRBJ1-6; no clear D gene. The CDR3 sequence is 15 residues long. V lost 0 bases to trimming and J lost 8 bases, with 14 bases between them. The germline CDR1 and CDR2 sequences are GTSNPN and SVGIG (reference sequence). CDR3 protein: CAWSVPVARYSPLHF. The CDR3 nucleotides read TGTGCCTGGAGTGTACCGGTAGCGAGATATTCACCCCTCCACTTT.

The chain employs TRBV6-5 and TRBJ1-2; D unclear. V was shortened by 5 bases and J by 0 bases, with 10 bases between the two germline ends. Per germline, CDR1 MNHEY and CDR2 SVGAGI. The CDR3 has 14 residues. The CDR3 coding sequence is TGTGCCAGCAGTCTTTTCCCCGCTAACTATGGCTACACCTTC. Amino acid sequence: CASSLFPANYGYTF.

The chain couples TRBV9 to TRBJ2-1; TRBD1 is a possible D gene (6 bases). Trimming shortened V by 3 bases and J by 5 bases, and 12 bases separated the two germline ends. Germline CDR1 is SGDLS and CDR2 is YYNGEE. There are 14 residues in the CDR3. CDR3 nucleotide sequence: TGTGCCAGCAGCGCCGGGACAAATAACAATGAGCAGTTCTTC. Translated, it gives CASSAGTNNNEQFF.

The rearrangement uses TRBV11-2 and TRBJ2-7; 16 bases map to TRBD2. The CDR3 has 16 residues. V shed 5 bases, J shed 7 bases, and the junction held 8 bases outside the gene matches. Germline assignment: CDR1 SGHAT and CDR2 FQNNGV. This CDR3 is CASSPLGLAGGPEQYF. The CDR3 DNA follows: TGTGCCAGCAGCCCGTTGGGACTAGCGGGAGGGCCTGAGCAGTACTTC.

With regard to this clone: Other DNA sequences within the sample encode an identical CDR3. The rearrangement joins TRBV20-1 to TRBJ2-7; D uncertain. CDR3 length equals 11 residues. Germline values: CDR1 DFQATT, CDR2 SNEGSKA (reference sequence). V lost 3 bases and J 2 bases, leaving 5 bases between the germline ends. The CDR3 DNA sequence: TGCAGTGCTAGGGGCCCCTACGAGCAGTACTTC. It codes for CSARGPYEQYF.

V usage is TRBV5-1 and J usage is TRBJ2-1; D is unresolved. Per the germline V gene, CDR1 is SGHRS and CDR2 is YFSETQ. V was pared by 1 base and J by 3 bases, with 5 bases between. CDR3 length equals 13 residues. CDR3 sequence reads: CASSLQHYNEQFF. CDR3 DNA sequence: TGCGCCAGCAGCTTGCAACACTACAATGAGCAGTTCTTC. Together with reference TRBV5-1 and TRBJ2-1, the CDR3 gives the full variable domain: KAGVTQTPRYLIKTRGQQVTLSCSPISGHRSVSWYQQTPGQGLQFLFEYFSETQRNKGNFPGRFSGRQFSNSRSEMNVSTLELGDSALYLCASSLQHYNEQFFGPGTRLTVL.

The V and J genes are TRBV27 and TRBJ2-7; 10 bases are shared with TRBD1. V gave up 5 bases and J gave up 6 bases; unmatched junction bases: 10. This CDR3 is 15 amino acids long. Germline V lookup: CDR1 MNHEY, CDR2 SMNVEV (reference sequence). The CDR3: CASSAGTGARGEQYF. The CDR3 DNA follows: TGTGCCAGCAGTGCCGGGACAGGGGCTCGGGGCGAGCAGTACTTC.

The chain has TRBV5-1 and TRBJ1-2; 8 nucleotides match TRBD1. Germline CDR1 is SGHRS and CDR2 is YFSETQ. Germline trimming cut 3 bases from V and 4 bases from J; bases unmatched to any gene: 8. The CDR3 sequence is 15 residues long. The CDR3 sequence: CASSSDAGTGYGYTF. Here the CDR3 DNA reads TGCGCCAGCAGCTCAGATGCCGGGACAGGCTATGGCTACACCTTC.

V and J are TRBV7-9 and TRBJ2-1; 11 bases are a match to TRBD2. The ends lost 1 base at V and 5 bases at J; junction bases unmatched: 4. The CDR3 contains 16 residues. Germline V gene data show CDR1 as SEHNR and CDR2 as FQNEAQ (reference sequence). This CDR3 reads CASSLVWGLADNEQFF. DNA of the CDR3: TGTGCCAGCAGCTTAGTATGGGGACTAGCGGACAATGAGCAGTTCTTC.

This clone occurred once. This rearrangement joins TRBV10-3 to TRBJ2-7; a weak D match, TRBD1 (5 bases). Germline values: CDR1 ENHRY, CDR2 SYGVKD. Trimming took off 4 bases at V and 5 bases at J, with 15 bases between the two ends. This CDR3 is 14 amino acids long. The DNA for the CDR3 is TGTGCCATCAGTGGAGGTGGGGCCCCGGACGAGCAGTACTTC. Translated, it gives CAISGGGAPDEQYF.

V usage is TRBV6-1 and J usage is TRBJ2-3, with TRBD2 identical over 9 bases. The germline CDR1 and CDR2 sequences are MNHNS and SASEGT. V gave up 2 bases and J gave up 3 bases; unmatched junction bases: 12. The CDR3 consists of 18 residues. CDR3 nucleotide sequence: TGTGCCAGCAGTGAAATAGCTGGCGGCGGGGGGGCGACAGATACGCAGTATTTT. The encoded protein is CASSEIAGGGGATDTQYF.

CDR3 loop: CASSLSGWDRGSYEQYF. As DNA, the CDR3 is TGTGCCAGCAGTTTATCGGGTTGGGACAGGGGGTCCTACGAGCAGTACTTC. This chain uses TRBV28 with TRBJ2-7; 11 nucleotides align to TRBD1. The CDR3 covers 17 residues. Unmatched junction bases numbered 6, after V lost 1 base and J lost 1 base. Germline V CDR1 and CDR2: MDHEN, SYDVKM. Together with reference TRBV28 and TRBJ2-7, the CDR3 gives the full variable domain: DVKVTQSSRYLVKRTGEKVFLECVQDMDHENMFWYRQDPGLGLRLIYFSYDVKMKEKGDIPEGYSVSREKKERFSLILESASTNQTSMYLCASSLSGWDRGSYEQYFGPGTRLTVT.

The chain joins TRBV10-3 to TRBJ2-3, with 9 bases fitting TRBD2. The germline V gene has CDR1 ENHRY and CDR2 SYGVKD. This CDR3 comprises 14 residues. Unmatched junction bases numbered 5, after V lost 4 bases and J lost 6 bases. Here the CDR3 DNA reads TGTGCCATCAGTGTGGCGGGGGGGCGGGATACGCAGTATTTT. Translating gives CAISVAGGRDTQYF.

This chain links TRBV7-9 with TRBJ2-1, with a weak D call TRBD1 (6 bases). CDR1 is SEHNR, CDR2 FQNEAQ, per germline (reference sequence). V was pared by 5 bases and J by 8 bases, with 19 bases between. The CDR3 runs to 15 residues. CDR3 amino acids: CASSQSRTEGHEQFF. The CDR3 DNA reads as TGTGCCAGCAGCCAATCCCGGACAGAAGGTCATGAGCAGTTCTTC.

The chain has TRBV6-5 and TRBJ2-5; the match to TRBD1 covers 8 bases. V lost 5 bases to trimming and J lost 0 bases; unmatched junction nucleotides: 2. From germline, CDR1 is MNHEY and CDR2 SVGAGI. CDR3 length: 14 amino acids. CDR3 nucleotide sequence: TGTGCCAGCAGTAGACAGGGGTACCAAGAGACCCAGTACTTC. Translation: CASSRQGYQETQYF.

V usage is TRBV19 and J usage is TRBJ1-6, with D tentatively TRBD1 (6 bases). The V end lost 5 bases, the J end lost 7 bases, and 15 bases lay between the germline ends. The CDR3 sequence is 15 residues long. Germline CDR1 reads LNHDA; CDR2 reads SQIVND (reference sequence). The CDR3 DNA reads TGTGCCAGTAGTTCCCAACAGGGAGCAAATTCACCCCTCCACTTT. Translating it yields CASSSQQGANSPLHF.

The V and J genes are TRBV15 and TRBJ2-7; 11 bases are shared with TRBD2. CDR3 length equals 16 residues. Trimming removed 4 bases from V and 1 base from J; junction bases left unmatched: 6. CDR1 and CDR2 (germline): LNHNV, YYDKDF (reference sequence). CDR3 coding DNA: TGTGCCACCAGCACTTGGACTAGCGGGCTGTCCTACGAGCAGTACTTC. It codes for CATSTWTSGLSYEQYF. The full variable domain, rest sourced from reference TRBV15 and TRBJ2-7, is DAMVIQNPRYQVTQFGKPVTLSCSQTLNHNVMYWYQQKSSQAPKLLFHYYDKDFNNEADTPDNFQSRRPNTSFCFLDIRSPGLGDTAMYLCATSTWTSGLSYEQYFGPGTRLTVT.